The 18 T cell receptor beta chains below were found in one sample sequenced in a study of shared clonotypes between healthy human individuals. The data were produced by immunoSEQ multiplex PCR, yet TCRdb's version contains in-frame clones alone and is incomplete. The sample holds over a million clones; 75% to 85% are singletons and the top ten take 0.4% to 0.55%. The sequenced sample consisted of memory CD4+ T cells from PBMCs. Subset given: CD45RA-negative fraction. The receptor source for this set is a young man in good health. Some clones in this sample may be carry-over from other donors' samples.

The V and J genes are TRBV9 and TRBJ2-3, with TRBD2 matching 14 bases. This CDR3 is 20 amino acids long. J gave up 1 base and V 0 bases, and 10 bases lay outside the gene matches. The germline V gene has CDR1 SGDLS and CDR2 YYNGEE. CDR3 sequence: CASSVEGPPGLAGGTDTQYF. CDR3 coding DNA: TGTGCCAGCAGCGTAGAAGGGCCACCGGGACTAGCGGGGGGCACAGATACGCAGTATTTT.

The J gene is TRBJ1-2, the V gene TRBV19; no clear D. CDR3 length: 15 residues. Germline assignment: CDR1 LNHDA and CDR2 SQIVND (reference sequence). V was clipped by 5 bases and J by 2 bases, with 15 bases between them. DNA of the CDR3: TGTGCCAGTAGTCCCCTGGGAGGGCAGAACTATGGCTACACCTTC. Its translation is CASSPLGGQNYGYTF.

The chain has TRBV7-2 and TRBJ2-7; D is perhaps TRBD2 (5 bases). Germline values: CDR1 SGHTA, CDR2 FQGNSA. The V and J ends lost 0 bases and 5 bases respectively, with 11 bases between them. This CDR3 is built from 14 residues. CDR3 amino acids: CASSLASGFHEQYF. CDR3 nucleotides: TGTGCCAGCAGCTTAGCGTCGGGGTTCCACGAGCAGTACTTC.

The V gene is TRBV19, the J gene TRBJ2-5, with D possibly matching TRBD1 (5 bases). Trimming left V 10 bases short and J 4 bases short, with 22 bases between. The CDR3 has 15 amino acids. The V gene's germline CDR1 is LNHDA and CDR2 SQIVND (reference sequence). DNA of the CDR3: TGTGCCACCAAAGACAGACCTACCCCAGGAGAGACCCAGTACTTC. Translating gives CATKDRPTPGETQYF. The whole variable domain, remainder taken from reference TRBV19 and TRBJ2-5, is DGGITQSPKYLFRKEGQNVTLSCEQNLNHDAMYWYRQDPGQGLRLIYYSQIVNDFQKGDIAEGYSVSREKKESFPLTVTSAQKNPTAFYLCATKDRPTPGETQYFGPGTRLLVL.

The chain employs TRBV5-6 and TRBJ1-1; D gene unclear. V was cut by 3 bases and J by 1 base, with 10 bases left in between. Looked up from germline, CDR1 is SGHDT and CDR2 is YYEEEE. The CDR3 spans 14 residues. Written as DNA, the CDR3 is TGTGCCAGCAGCTGGCGTGCCCGGAACACTGAAGCTTTCTTT. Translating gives CASSWRARNTEAFF.

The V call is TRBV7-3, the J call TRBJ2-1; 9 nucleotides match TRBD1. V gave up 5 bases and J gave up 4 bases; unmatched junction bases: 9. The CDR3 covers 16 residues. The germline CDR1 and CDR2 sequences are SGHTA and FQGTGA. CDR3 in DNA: TGTGCCAGCAGCCTACAAACCGGGACAGGGTACAATGAGCAGTTCTTC. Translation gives CASSLQTGTGYNEQFF. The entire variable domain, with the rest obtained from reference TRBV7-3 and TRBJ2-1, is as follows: GAGVSQTPSNKVTEKGKYVELRCDPISGHTALYWYRQSLGQGPEFLIYFQGTGAADDSGLPNDRFFAVRPEGSVSTLKIQRTERGDSAVYLCASSLQTGTGYNEQFFGPGTRLTVL.

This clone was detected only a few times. The CDR3 reads CASSPSQAARGGETQYF. CDR3 bases: TGTGCCAGCTCACCAAGTCAGGCAGCCAGAGGGGGAGAGACCCAGTACTTC. The chain employs TRBV18 and TRBJ2-5, with D possibly being TRBD1 (6 bases). Germline loops: CDR1 KGHSH, CDR2 LQKENI. Trimming removed 2 bases at V and 4 bases at J, with 20 bases between. The CDR3 runs to 17 residues.

The CDR3 protein is CATSRDPGWNEQFF. As DNA, the CDR3 is TGTGCCACCAGCAGAGATCCAGGGTGGAATGAGCAGTTCTTC. This chain links TRBV15 with TRBJ2-1; tentatively, D is TRBD1 (5 bases). The CDR3 covers 14 residues. Looked up from germline, CDR1 is LNHNV and CDR2 is YYDKDF (reference sequence). The V gene lost 0 bases and the J gene lost 7 bases, with 10 bases spanning the gap.

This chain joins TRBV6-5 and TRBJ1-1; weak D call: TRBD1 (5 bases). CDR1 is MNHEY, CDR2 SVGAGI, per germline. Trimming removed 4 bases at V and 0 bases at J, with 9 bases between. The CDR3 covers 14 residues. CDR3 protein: CASSLGRLNTEAFF. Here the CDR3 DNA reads TGTGCCAGCAGTTTGGGACGGTTGAACACTGAAGCTTTCTTT.

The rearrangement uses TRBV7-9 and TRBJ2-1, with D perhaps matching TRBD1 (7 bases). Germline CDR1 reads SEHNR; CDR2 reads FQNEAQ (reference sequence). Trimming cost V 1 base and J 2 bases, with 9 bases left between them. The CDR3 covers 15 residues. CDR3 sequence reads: CASSLGGTAYNEQFF. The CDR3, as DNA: TGTGCCAGCAGCTTAGGCGGGACAGCCTACAATGAGCAGTTCTTC.

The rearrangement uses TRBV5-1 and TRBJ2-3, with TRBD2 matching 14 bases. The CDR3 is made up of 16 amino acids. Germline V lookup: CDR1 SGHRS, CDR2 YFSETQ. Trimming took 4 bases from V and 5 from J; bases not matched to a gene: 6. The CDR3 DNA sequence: TGCGCCAGCAGCCCGGGACTAGCGGGAGTGGTAGATACGCAGTATTTT. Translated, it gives CASSPGLAGVVDTQYF.

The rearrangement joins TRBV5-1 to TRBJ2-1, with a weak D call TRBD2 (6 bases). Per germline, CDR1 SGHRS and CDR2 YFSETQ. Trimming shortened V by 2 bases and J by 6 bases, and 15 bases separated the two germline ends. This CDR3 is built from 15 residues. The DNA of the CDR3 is TGCGCCAGCAGCTTTAGTGCGGGATTCATCAATGAGCAGTTCTTC. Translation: CASSFSAGFINEQFF.

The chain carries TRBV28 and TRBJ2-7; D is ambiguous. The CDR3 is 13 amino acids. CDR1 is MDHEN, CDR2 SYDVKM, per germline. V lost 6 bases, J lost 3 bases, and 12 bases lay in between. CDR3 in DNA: TGTGCCAGCAGCCGGAGTGCAGGCTACGAGCAGTACTTC. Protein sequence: CASSRSAGYEQYF.

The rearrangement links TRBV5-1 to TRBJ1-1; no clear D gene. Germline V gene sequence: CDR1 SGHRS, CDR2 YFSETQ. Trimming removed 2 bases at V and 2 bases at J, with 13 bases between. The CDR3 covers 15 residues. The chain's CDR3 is CASSFRGEGNTEAFF. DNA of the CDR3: TGCGCCAGCAGCTTCCGCGGGGAAGGAAACACTGAAGCTTTCTTT.

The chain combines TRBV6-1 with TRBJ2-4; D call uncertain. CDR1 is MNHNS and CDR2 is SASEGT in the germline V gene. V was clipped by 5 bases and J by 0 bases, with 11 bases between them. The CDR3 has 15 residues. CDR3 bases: TGTGCCAGCAGTCCCCGTGAACTAGCCAAAAACATTCAGTACTTC. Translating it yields CASSPRELAKNIQYF.

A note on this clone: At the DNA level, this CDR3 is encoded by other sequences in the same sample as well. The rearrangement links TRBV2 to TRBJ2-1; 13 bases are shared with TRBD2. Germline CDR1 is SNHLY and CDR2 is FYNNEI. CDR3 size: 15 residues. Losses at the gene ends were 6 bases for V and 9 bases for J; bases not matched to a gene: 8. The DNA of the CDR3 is TGTGCCAGCAGGCCAGGACTAGCGGGAGTCGGTGAGCAGTTCTTC. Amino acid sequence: CASRPGLAGVGEQFF.

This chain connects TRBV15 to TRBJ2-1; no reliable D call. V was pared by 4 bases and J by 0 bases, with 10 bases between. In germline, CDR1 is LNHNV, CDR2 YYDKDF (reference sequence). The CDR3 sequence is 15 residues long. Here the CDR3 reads CATSMGRSSYNEQFF. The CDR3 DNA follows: TGTGCCACCAGCATGGGAAGGTCCTCCTACAATGAGCAGTTCTTC.

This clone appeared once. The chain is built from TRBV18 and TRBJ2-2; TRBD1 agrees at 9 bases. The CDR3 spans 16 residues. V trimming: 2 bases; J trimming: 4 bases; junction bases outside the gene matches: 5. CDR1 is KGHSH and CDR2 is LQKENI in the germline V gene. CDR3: CASSPKQGAVTGELFF. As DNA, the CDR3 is TGTGCCAGCTCACCAAAACAGGGGGCGGTCACCGGGGAGCTGTTTTTT. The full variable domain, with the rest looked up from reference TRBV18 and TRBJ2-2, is NAGVMQNPRHLVRRRGQEARLRCSPMKGHSHVYWYRQLPEEGLKFMVYLQKENIIDESGMPKERFSAEFPKEGPSILRIQQVVRGDSAAYFCASSPKQGAVTGELFFGEGSRLTVL.